The 18 T cell receptor beta chains given below trace back to one sample, sequenced in a study of T cell repertoires in cytomegalovirus infection. TCRdb re-analysed the reads in MiXCR, keeping a single row per CDR3 protein. The sample includes a few hundred thousand distinct CDR3 sequences, about 15% seen only once; the top ten take approximately 44%. The sample taken for sequencing was CD8+ T cells from PBMCs. Receptors were obtained from a human donor in good health (CMV status not recorded). Some clones in this sample may be carry-over from other donors' samples.

The sample holds a few counts of this clonotype. The CDR3 sequence: CASSPADRGKGETQYF. CDR3 nucleotide sequence: TGTGCCAGCAGCCCGGCGGACAGGGGGAAAGGAGAGACCCAGTACTTC. The V call is TRBV7-9, the J call TRBJ2-5; 10 bases map to TRBD1. The germline V gene encodes CDR1 SEHNR and CDR2 FQNEAQ (reference sequence). This CDR3 contains 16 residues. J lost 4 bases, V lost 5 bases, and 10 bases had no gene match. The whole variable domain, remainder taken from reference TRBV7-9 and TRBJ2-5, is DTGVSQNPRHKITKRGQNVTFRCDPISEHNRLYWYRQTLGQGPEFLTYFQNEAQLEKSRLLSDRFSAERPKGSFSTLEIQRTEQGDSAMYLCASSPADRGKGETQYFGPGTRLLVL.

The genes are TRBV2 and TRBJ2-1, with D possibly TRBD1 on 6 matching bases. The CDR3 extends over 14 amino acids. V lost 6 bases, J lost 1 base, and 10 bases lay in between. Germline CDR1 and CDR2: SNHLY and FYNNEI. As DNA, the CDR3 is TGTGCCAGCAGCGAGGACAGTTCCTACAATGAGCAGTTCTTC. It specifies CASSEDSSYNEQFF.

A note on this clonotype: Possible read error: a much larger clone is one base away. J is TRBJ1-1 and V is TRBV27; D ambiguous. The V gene's germline CDR1 is MNHEY and CDR2 SMNVEV (reference sequence). The CDR3 consists of 13 residues. Trimming pared 1 base from V and 5 bases from J, leaving 8 bases between. This CDR3 is CASSLYALTEAFF. CDR3 bases: TGTGCCAGCAGTTTATATGCCTTAACTGAAGCTTTCTTT.

The CDR3 here is CSARDFESSNDYEQYF. The CDR3 DNA follows: TGCAGTGCTAGAGATTTTGAGTCTTCAAACGACTACGAGCAGTACTTC. The V gene is TRBV20-1, the J gene TRBJ2-7; no definite D call. The germline V gene encodes CDR1 DFQATT and CDR2 SNEGSKA (reference sequence). The CDR3 loop spans 16 amino acids. Trimming stripped 0 bases from V and 3 bases from J, with 18 bases between.

The V call is TRBV9, the J call TRBJ2-1, with 13 bases fitting TRBD2. The V segment lost 4 bases and the J segment 4 bases; nucleotides outside the gene matches: 14. The V gene's germline CDR1 is SGDLS and CDR2 YYNGEE. The CDR3 is made up of 19 amino acids. The CDR3 nucleotides read TGTGCCAGCAGCAAGGGACTAGCGGGATCTTCGCCGTCATACAATGAGCAGTTCTTC. Translation gives CASSKGLAGSSPSYNEQFF.

The V gene is TRBV3-1, the J gene TRBJ1-5; D not certain. V lost 5 bases and J lost 0, with 11 bases in between. The germline V gene has CDR1 LGHDT and CDR2 YNNKEL (reference sequence). The length of the CDR3 is 15 residues. The CDR3 nucleotides are TGTGCCAGCAGCACGGGGATTTATAGCAATCAGCCCCAGCATTTT. Its translation: CASSTGIYSNQPQHF.

In this sample, this clonotype turned up many times. This chain links TRBV7-8 with TRBJ1-2; D might be TRBD1 (5 bases). The V gene lost 2 bases and the J gene lost 8 bases, with 15 bases spanning the gap. The CDR3 has 14 amino acids. Per the germline V gene, CDR1 is SGHVS and CDR2 is FQNEAQ. CDR3 loop: CASSLNPGGTGYTF. As DNA, the CDR3 is TGTGCCAGCAGCTTAAATCCCGGGGGGACGGGCTACACCTTC.

Only a few counts were recorded for this clonotype. The genes are TRBV7-9 and TRBJ1-6; D possibly corresponds to TRBD1 (6 bases). The V gene lost 5 bases and the J gene lost 5 bases, with 16 bases spanning the gap. The CDR3 loop spans 16 amino acids. Germline V gene lookup returns CDR1 SEHNR and CDR2 FQNEAQ (reference sequence). Here the CDR3 reads CASSPSTGSNNSPLHF. Written as DNA, the CDR3 is TGTGCCAGCAGCCCCAGCACAGGGTCGAATAATTCACCCCTCCACTTT.

Only a few counts were recorded for this clonotype. This CDR3 reads CSARDRDYEQYF. Written as DNA, the CDR3 is TGCAGTGCTAGAGACAGGGATTACGAGCAGTACTTC. The V call is TRBV20-1, the J call TRBJ2-7; TRBD1 is a possible D gene (5 bases). This CDR3 contains 12 residues. Trimming took off 0 bases at V and 4 bases at J, with 7 bases between the two ends. Germline V gene lookup returns CDR1 DFQATT and CDR2 SNEGSKA (reference sequence).

The sample holds a few counts of this clonotype. The genes are TRBV5-6 and TRBJ1-1; no clear D. Germline V gives CDR1 SGHDT, CDR2 YYEEEE. Deletions cut 2 bases from V and 8 bases from J, with 13 bases between. This CDR3 contains 13 residues. The CDR3 nucleotides are TGTGCCAGCAGCTTTTATCGGCTTCGGGAAGCTTTCTTT. Residues: CASSFYRLREAFF.

V is TRBV2 and J is TRBJ2-5; TRBD2 matches at 7 bases. The germline V gene has CDR1 SNHLY and CDR2 FYNNEI. With 11 bases clipped from V and 4 bases from J, the junction kept 7 bases outside the gene matches. The length of the CDR3 is 12 residues. CDR3 region: CASWGGRETQYF. As DNA, the CDR3 is TGTGCCTCGTGGGGGGGGAGAGAGACCCAGTACTTC.

This chain links TRBV28 with TRBJ1-3; 8 bases are shared with TRBD1. Germline V gene sequence: CDR1 MDHEN, CDR2 SYDVKM. This CDR3 spans 15 amino acids. Trimming cost V 3 bases and J 2 bases; bases outside gene matches: 3. The CDR3 DNA is TGTGCCAGCAGTTTCGGCAGGGGGCCTGGAAACACCATATATTTT. Translated: CASSFGRGPGNTIYF.

This clonotype was counted between two and nine times. The V call is TRBV6-2 or TRBV6-3, the J call TRBJ1-1, with D unresolved. The CDR3 sequence is 14 residues long. Trimming stripped 2 bases from V and 2 bases from J, with 9 bases between. Germline CDR1 reads MNHEY; CDR2 reads SVGEGT. Written as DNA, the CDR3 is TGTGCCAGCAGTTACCCCCAGAGAAACACTGAAGCTTTCTTT. It encodes CASSYPQRNTEAFF.

Ten or more counts support this clonotype. This chain uses TRBV7-2 with TRBJ1-1; D is possibly TRBD1 (5 bases). The CDR3 has 15 amino acids. V shed 5 bases and J shed 6 bases, with 19 bases lying between them. Germline CDR1 SGHTA, CDR2 FQGNSA. The CDR3 bases are TGTGCCAGCAGCCGGTTGGGGGATTATAGCGCTGAAGCTTTCTTT. Protein product: CASSRLGDYSAEAFF.

The V call is TRBV5-5, the J call TRBJ1-5; possibly TRBD1 for D (6 bases). V lost 0 bases to trimming and J lost 7 bases, with 8 bases between them. The germline CDR1 and CDR2 sequences are SGHKS and YYEKEE (reference sequence). There are 13 residues in the CDR3. The CDR3 coding sequence is TGTGCCAGCAGCTTGGCCCAGGGGCAGCCCCAGCATTTT. Protein product: CASSLAQGQPQHF.

This clonotype came up a few times. The chain uses TRBV10-3 and TRBJ2-1; 9 nucleotides line up with TRBD2. The CDR3 is 17 residues long. Germline CDR1 is ENHRY and CDR2 is SYGVKD. Unmatched junction bases numbered 8, after V lost 2 bases and J lost 3 bases. CDR3 sequence reads: CAISEVWSGGNYNEQFF. CDR3 sequence (DNA): TGTGCCATCAGTGAGGTGTGGAGCGGGGGGAACTACAATGAGCAGTTCTTC.

The sample holds a few counts of this clonotype. This chain uses TRBV11-1 with TRBJ2-1, with D possibly matching TRBD2 (6 bases). The ends were cut back, 2 bases at V and 0 bases at J, with 23 bases in the middle. Germline V gives CDR1 SGHAT, CDR2 FQDESV (reference sequence). This CDR3 has 20 residues. CDR3 sequence (DNA): TGTGCCAGCAGCTTAAATTCAGGACTAACCGGGCACAACTCCTACAATGAGCAGTTCTTC. It translates to CASSLNSGLTGHNSYNEQFF.

This clonotype showed up many times. The chain recombines TRBV6-1 with TRBJ2-7; 10 positions match TRBD2. The CDR3 loop spans 15 amino acids. V was clipped by 5 bases and J by 3 bases; unmatched bases: 7. Looked up from germline, CDR1 is MNHNS and CDR2 is SASEGT. The CDR3 is CASSWERGGLYEQYF. The CDR3 nucleotides are TGTGCCAGCAGTTGGGAGCGGGGGGGCCTCTACGAGCAGTACTTC.